The present T cell receptor (beta chain) was sequenced within a study of control samples from healthy donors and cancer patients. The table came from immunoSEQ multiplex PCR; TCRdb's copy has only in-frame clones and leaves some out. The top ten clones hold 18% of a sample with about 100,000 clones, roughly 87% of them seen once. Germline V CDR1 and CDR2: MNHEY, SVGAGI. Trimming cost V 6 bases and J 12 bases; bases outside gene matches: 6. The CDR3 spans 13 residues. The sequencing sample was made of blood. The V gene is TRBV6-5, the J gene TRBJ2-1, with 12 bases identical to TRBD2. The clonotype originates from a woman aged 50 to 65 in good health. The CDR3 is CASRTSGRSVQFF. The CDR3 region has the DNA TGTGCCAGCAGGACTAGCGGGAGATCTGTGCAGTTCTTC.